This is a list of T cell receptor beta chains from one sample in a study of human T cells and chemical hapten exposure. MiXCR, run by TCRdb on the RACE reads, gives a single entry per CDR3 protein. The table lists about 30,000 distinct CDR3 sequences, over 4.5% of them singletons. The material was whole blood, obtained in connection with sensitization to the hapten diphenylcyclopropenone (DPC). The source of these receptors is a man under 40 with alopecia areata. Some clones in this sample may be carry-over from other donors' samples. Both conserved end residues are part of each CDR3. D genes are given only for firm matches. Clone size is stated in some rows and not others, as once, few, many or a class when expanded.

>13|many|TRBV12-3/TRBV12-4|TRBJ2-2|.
CASRPAGAGELFF
TGTGCCAGCAGGCCGGCAGGGGCCGGGGAGCTGTTTTTT
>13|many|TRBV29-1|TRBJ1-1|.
CSVPGTLNTEAFF
TGCAGCGTACCAGGGACCCTGAACACTGAAGCTTTCTTT
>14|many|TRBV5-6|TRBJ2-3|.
CASSPGTSTDTQYF
TGTGCCAGCAGCCCGGGGACCAGCACAGATACGCAGTATTTT
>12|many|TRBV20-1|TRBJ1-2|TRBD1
CSALDRGHGYTF
TGCAGTGCACTCGACAGGGGGCATGGCTACACCTTC
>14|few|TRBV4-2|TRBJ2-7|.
CASSPGQSSYEQYF
TGTGCCAGCAGCCCAGGACAGAGCTCCTACGAGCAGTACTTC
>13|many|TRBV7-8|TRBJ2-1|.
CASSLASYNEQFF
TGTGCCAGCAGCTTAGCCTCGTACAATGAGCAGTTCTTC
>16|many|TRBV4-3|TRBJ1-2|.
CASSQDYSQGHYGYTF
TGCGCCAGCAGCCAAGATTATAGTCAGGGACACTATGGCTACACCTTC
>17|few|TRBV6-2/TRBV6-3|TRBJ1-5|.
CASRSLRLTVLGQPQHF
TGTGCCAGCAGAAGCCTTAGACTGACGGTTCTCGGTCAGCCCCAGCATTTT
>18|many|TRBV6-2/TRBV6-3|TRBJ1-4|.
CASSRPRGVLTTNEKLFF
TGTGCCAGCAGTCGACCTAGAGGGGTGCTGACAACTAATGAAAAACTGTTTTTT
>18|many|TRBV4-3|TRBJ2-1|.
CASSQARVRESSYNEQFF
TGCGCCAGCAGCCAAGCCCGGGTTAGGGAATCTTCCTACAATGAGCAGTTCTTC
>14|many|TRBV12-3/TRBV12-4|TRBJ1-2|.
CASNRDGANYGYTF
TGTGCCAGCAACCGGGACGGAGCTAACTATGGCTACACCTTC
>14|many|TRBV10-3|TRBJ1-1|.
CAISGPGPNTEAFF
TGTGCCATCTCGGGGCCCGGGCCGAACACTGAAGCTTTCTTT
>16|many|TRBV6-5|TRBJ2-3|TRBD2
CASSYSTSGSTDTQYF
TGTGCCAGCAGTTACTCGACTAGCGGGAGCACAGATACGCAGTATTTT
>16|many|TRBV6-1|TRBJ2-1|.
CASSEASDRRYNEQFF
TGTGCCAGCAGTGAAGCCTCGGACAGAAGGTACAATGAGCAGTTCTTC
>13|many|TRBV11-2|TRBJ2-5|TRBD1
CASSSGQGETQYF
TGTGCCAGCAGCTCCGGACAGGGTGAGACCCAGTACTTC
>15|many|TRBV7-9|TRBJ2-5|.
CASSQRAPTQETQYF
TGTGCCAGCAGCCAGAGGGCACCGACTCAAGAGACCCAGTACTTC
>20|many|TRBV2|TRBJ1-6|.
CASSESTRPGSLLNNSPLHF
TGTGCCAGCAGTGAAAGCACCCGGCCGGGATCACTCCTAAATAATTCACCCCTCCACTTT
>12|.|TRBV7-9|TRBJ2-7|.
CASSSHRDEQYF
TGTGCCAGCAGCTCCCACAGGGACGAGCAGTACTTC
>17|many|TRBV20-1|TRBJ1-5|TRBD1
CSADPGQGAMGDQPQHF
TGCAGTGCTGACCCGGGACAGGGGGCTATGGGCGATCAGCCCCAGCATTTT
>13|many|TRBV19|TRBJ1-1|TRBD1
CASRRTGDTEAFF
TGTGCCAGTAGGAGGACAGGGGACACTGAAGCTTTCTTT
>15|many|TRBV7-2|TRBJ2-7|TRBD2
CASSRSGGVYNEQYF
TGTGCCAGCAGCCGTAGCGGGGGGGTGTATAACGAGCAGTACTTC